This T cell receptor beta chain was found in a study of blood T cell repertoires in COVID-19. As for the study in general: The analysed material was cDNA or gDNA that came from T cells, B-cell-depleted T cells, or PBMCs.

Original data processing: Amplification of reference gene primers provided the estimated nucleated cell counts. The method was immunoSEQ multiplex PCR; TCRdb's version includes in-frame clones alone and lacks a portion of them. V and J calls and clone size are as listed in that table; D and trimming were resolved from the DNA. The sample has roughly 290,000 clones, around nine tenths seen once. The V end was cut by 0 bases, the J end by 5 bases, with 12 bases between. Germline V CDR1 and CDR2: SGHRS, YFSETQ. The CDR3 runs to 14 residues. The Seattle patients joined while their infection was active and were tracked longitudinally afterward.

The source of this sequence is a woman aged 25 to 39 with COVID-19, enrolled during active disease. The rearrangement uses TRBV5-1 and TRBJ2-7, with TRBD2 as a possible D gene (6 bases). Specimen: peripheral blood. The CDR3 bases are TGCGCCAGCAGCTTGGTTGGGGGGAAGGACGAGCAGTACTTC. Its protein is CASSLVGGKDEQYF.